Listed below are T cell receptor beta chains from one sample, sequenced in a study of blood T cell repertoires in COVID-19. TCRdb's copy holds only in-frame clones and misses some; the assay was immunoSEQ multiplex PCR. The data hold around 170,000 clones, with around 89% observed a single time. The source material was peripheral blood. Receptors were obtained from a man in his sixties with acute or convalescent COVID-19. The CDR3 runs from the conserved cysteine through the conserved F or W. Fields, in order: D gene, V gene, clone size, J gene, CDR3 protein, CDR3 DNA. D genes are given only for firm matches. Not all rows give a size; the values are once, few, many and, for expanded clones, a class.

>TRBD1|TRBV10-3|.|TRBJ1-1
CAISGAPGTANTEAFF
TGTGCCATCAGTGGGGCACCCGGGACAGCGAACACTGAAGCTTTCTTT
>.|TRBV18|.|TRBJ2-1
CASSPLIDSSVGEQFF
TGTGCCAGCTCACCCTTAATAGATTCTAGCGTAGGTGAGCAGTTCTTC
>TRBD1|TRBV27|.|TRBJ1-2
CASRTGEVGGYTF
TGTGCCAGCAGAACAGGGGAGGTGGGGGGCTACACCTTC
>.|TRBV5-1|.|TRBJ2-5
CASSFGERETQYF
TGCGCCAGCAGCTTTGGGGAGAGAGAGACCCAGTACTTC
>.|TRBV6-2/TRBV6-3|.|TRBJ1-1
CASSYVQGTEAFF
TGTGCCAGCAGTTACGTCCAGGGCACTGAAGCTTTCTTT
>TRBD1|TRBV9|few|TRBJ1-2
CASTRGTATPRGGGREDGYTF
TGTGCCAGCACCCGTGGGACAGCGACTCCTCGGGGGGGCGGAAGAGAAGATGGCTACACCTTC
>TRBD1|TRBV27|.|TRBJ1-3
CASRVQGSGNTIYF
TGTGCCAGCAGAGTACAGGGGTCTGGAAACACCATATATTTT
>.|TRBV12-3/TRBV12-4|.|TRBJ1-3
CASSSLREPIYF
TGTGCCAGCAGTTCTTTACGGGAGCCCATATATTTT
>.|TRBV7-9|.|TRBJ1-5
CASSLAGEGQPQHF
TGTGCCAGCAGCTTAGCGGGGGAGGGTCAGCCCCAGCATTTT
>.|TRBV5-1|few|TRBJ1-2
CASSGRPGHNYGYTF
TGCGCCAGCAGCGGCCGTCCGGGACATAACTATGGCTACACCTTC
>TRBD1|TRBV5-6|few|TRBJ1-4
CASSLSGTGNEKLFF
TGTGCCAGCAGCTTGAGTGGGACAGGGAACGAAAAACTGTTTTTT
>TRBD1|TRBV19|.|TRBJ1-2
CASRDRPRASNYGYTF
TGTGCCAGTAGGGACAGGCCTCGAGCTTCCAACTATGGCTACACCTTC
>TRBD2|TRBV7-2|.|TRBJ2-7
CASCLVSGSVDEQYF
TGTGCCAGCTGCCTGGTGAGCGGGAGTGTTGACGAGCAGTACTTC
>.|TRBV27|.|TRBJ1-1
CASPEGGRAFF
TGTGCCAGCCCCGAGGGCGGAAGAGCTTTCTTT
>.|TRBV19|.|TRBJ2-1
CASSIGWSSSTSSEQFF
TGTGCCAGTAGTATAGGCTGGTCTAGCTCGACTAGTAGTGAGCAGTTCTTC
>TRBD1|TRBV18|.|TRBJ2-7
CASAGGEYEQYF
TGTGCCAGCGCAGGGGGCGAGTACGAGCAGTACTTC
>.|TRBV10-3|.|TRBJ2-1
CAIGMADGASSYNEQFF
TGTGCCATCGGGATGGCGGATGGGGCCAGCTCCTACAATGAGCAGTTCTTC
>.|TRBV11-2|.|TRBJ2-7
CASSLFSGLYEQYF
TGTGCCAGCAGCTTATTTAGCGGCCTCTACGAGCAGTACTTC